The present T cell receptor (beta chain) was sequenced within a study of blood T cell repertoires in COVID-19. With 3 bases clipped from V and 9 bases from J, the junction kept 6 bases outside the gene matches. The germline CDR1 and CDR2 sequences are KGHDR and SFDVKD. CDR3 length equals 15 residues. Only in-frame clones appear in the TCRdb table, and some are missing; sequencing was by immunoSEQ multiplex PCR. The table lists about 290,000 clones, about 82% of them singletons. Sequencing used peripheral blood. This chain joins TRBV24-1 and TRBJ2-2; 10 nucleotides agree with TRBD1. This clonotype was obtained from a woman in her 50s with active or convalescent COVID-19. CDR3 DNA sequence: TGTGCCACCAGTGATACTGGACAGGGGGGCCGGGAGCTGTTTTTT. Its translation: CATSDTGQGGRELFF.